A selection of T cell receptor beta chains follows, all from one sample in a study of T cell repertoires in cytomegalovirus infection. TCRdb itself ran the reads through MiXCR, one entry per CDR3 protein. This table holds about 680,000 distinct CDR3 sequences, approximately 25% found once. The sample was CD8+ T cells from PBMCs. The receptors were gathered from a human donor in good health (CMV status not recorded). Some clones in this sample may be carry-over from other donors' samples. CDR3s include the opening cysteine and the closing phenylalanine or tryptophan. The order of the fields is V gene, clone size, D gene, J gene, CDR3 DNA, CDR3 protein. D genes are given only for firm matches. Only some rows state a clone size, as once, few, many or a class for expanded clones.

V gene: TRBV6-5
clone size: .
D gene: .
J gene: TRBJ2-1
CDR3 DNA: TGTGCCAGCAGTGTCGACAGAGTTGAATACAATGAGCAGTTCTTC
CDR3 protein: CASSVDRVEYNEQFF

V gene: TRBV28
clone size: .
D gene: .
J gene: TRBJ2-1
CDR3 DNA: TGTGCCAGCAGTAACTCCCCGGGGAGTCACAATGAGCAGTTCTTC
CDR3 protein: CASSNSPGSHNEQFF

V gene: TRBV14
clone size: .
D gene: .
J gene: TRBJ2-7
CDR3 DNA: TGTGCCAGCAGCCCAACGGGGGGCGGCGAGCAGTACTTC
CDR3 protein: CASSPTGGGEQYF

V gene: TRBV2
clone size: few
D gene: .
J gene: TRBJ2-1
CDR3 DNA: TGTGCCAGCGGAGTTTACAATGAGCAGTTCTTC
CDR3 protein: CASGVYNEQFF

V gene: TRBV12-3/TRBV12-4
clone size: few
D gene: .
J gene: TRBJ1-4
CDR3 DNA: TGTGCCAGCAGCCCTACCCCCCACGTGGGGGCTGAAAAACTGTTTTTT
CDR3 protein: CASSPTPHVGAEKLFF

V gene: TRBV29-1
clone size: few
D gene: .
J gene: TRBJ2-5
CDR3 DNA: TGCAGCGTTGAAGATTACAGGGAGGGGGCAGAGACCCAGTACTTC
CDR3 protein: CSVEDYREGAETQYF

V gene: TRBV14
clone size: .
D gene: .
J gene: TRBJ2-1
CDR3 DNA: TGTGCCAGCAGCCAAGAGTTAGGAGCCTCGCAGTTCTTC
CDR3 protein: CASSQELGASQFF

V gene: TRBV11-3
clone size: many
D gene: TRBD2
J gene: TRBJ2-1
CDR3 DNA: TGTGCCAGCAGCTGGGGGGGAAATGAGCAGTTCTTC
CDR3 protein: CASSWGGNEQFF

V gene: TRBV29-1
clone size: .
D gene: .
J gene: TRBJ2-7
CDR3 DNA: TGCAGCGTTGTACAGGGAGCCTACGAGCAGTACTTC
CDR3 protein: CSVVQGAYEQYF

V gene: TRBV29-1
clone size: few
D gene: .
J gene: TRBJ1-1
CDR3 DNA: TGCAGCGTTGAACGGAGCGGGACTGAAGCTTTCTTT
CDR3 protein: CSVERSGTEAFF

V gene: TRBV7-8
clone size: many
D gene: .
J gene: TRBJ2-7
CDR3 DNA: TGTGCCAGCAGCTTAGGGGGGACCTACGAGCAGTACTTC
CDR3 protein: CASSLGGTYEQYF

V gene: TRBV7-6
clone size: few
D gene: .
J gene: TRBJ1-1
CDR3 DNA: TGTGCCAGCAGCCTAATCGGGGGAGTTGGCACTGAAGCTTTCTTT
CDR3 protein: CASSLIGGVGTEAFF

V gene: TRBV28
clone size: many
D gene: .
J gene: TRBJ1-2
CDR3 DNA: TGTGCCAGCGGACAGAACTATGGCTACACCTTC
CDR3 protein: CASGQNYGYTF

V gene: TRBV5-1
clone size: few
D gene: TRBD1
J gene: TRBJ1-5
CDR3 DNA: TGCGCCAGCACCTTAACAGGGGGTCAGCCCCAGCATTTT
CDR3 protein: CASTLTGGQPQHF

V gene: TRBV5-4
clone size: few
D gene: .
J gene: TRBJ1-5
CDR3 DNA: TGTGCCAGCAGCTTGAACGGACGTCAGCCCCAGCATTTT
CDR3 protein: CASSLNGRQPQHF

V gene: TRBV6-6
clone size: .
D gene: .
J gene: TRBJ1-2
CDR3 DNA: TGTGCCAGCAGTACTGGGGGGGGAGGCTACACCTTC
CDR3 protein: CASSTGGGGYTF

V gene: TRBV29-1
clone size: .
D gene: .
J gene: TRBJ2-7
CDR3 DNA: TGCAGCGTTGAAGGGGGCCCAGGGGACGAGCAGTACTTC
CDR3 protein: CSVEGGPGDEQYF

V gene: TRBV29-1
clone size: .
D gene: TRBD1
J gene: TRBJ2-7
CDR3 DNA: TGCAGCGTTGAAGATCCTGACAGGGGGCGGCAGTACTTC
CDR3 protein: CSVEDPDRGRQYF

V gene: TRBV7-2
clone size: many
D gene: .
J gene: TRBJ2-2
CDR3 DNA: TGTGCCAGCAGCACCTCGGGACGACCCACCGGGGAGCTGTTTTTT
CDR3 protein: CASSTSGRPTGELFF

V gene: TRBV20-1
clone size: many
D gene: TRBD1
J gene: TRBJ2-1
CDR3 DNA: TGCAGTGCTAGGGACAGGGGCTCCTACAATGAGCAGTTCTTC
CDR3 protein: CSARDRGSYNEQFF

V gene: TRBV5-6
clone size: many
D gene: .
J gene: TRBJ1-4
CDR3 DNA: TGTGCCAGCAGCTACGGCAGACCTAATGAAAAACTGTTTTTT
CDR3 protein: CASSYGRPNEKLFF

V gene: TRBV12-3/TRBV12-4
clone size: .
D gene: .
J gene: TRBJ2-5
CDR3 DNA: TGTGCCAGCAGGACCGCGGGCGGAGGCCAAGAGACCCAGTACTTC
CDR3 protein: CASRTAGGGQETQYF

V gene: TRBV2
clone size: few
D gene: .
J gene: TRBJ2-2
CDR3 DNA: TGTGCCAGCAGAACGGGGTGGGGTACGAACACCGGGGAGCTGTTTTTT
CDR3 protein: CASRTGWGTNTGELFF

V gene: TRBV7-8
clone size: many
D gene: .
J gene: TRBJ2-2
CDR3 DNA: TGTGCCAGCAGAGTCCCCACCGGGGAGCTGTTTTTT
CDR3 protein: CASRVPTGELFF

V gene: TRBV7-9
clone size: many
D gene: TRBD2
J gene: TRBJ2-3
CDR3 DNA: TGTGCCAGCAGCTCCCGGACTAGACGAAATAATACGCAGTATTTT
CDR3 protein: CASSSRTRRNNTQYF

V gene: TRBV15
clone size: .
D gene: TRBD1
J gene: TRBJ1-1
CDR3 DNA: TGTGCCACCAGCAGAGATTATTCAGGGGGCGCGTGGACTGAAGCTTTCTTT
CDR3 protein: CATSRDYSGGAWTEAFF

V gene: TRBV20-1
clone size: .
D gene: TRBD2
J gene: TRBJ2-3
CDR3 DNA: TGCAGTGCCCTCGGACTAGCGGGGGGAAGTTGGACAGATACGCAGTATTTT
CDR3 protein: CSALGLAGGSWTDTQYF

V gene: TRBV25-1
clone size: few
D gene: .
J gene: TRBJ2-3
CDR3 DNA: TGTGCCAGCAGTGAATCGGTACGGCCGGGCCATACGCAGTATTTT
CDR3 protein: CASSESVRPGHTQYF

V gene: TRBV28
clone size: many
D gene: TRBD1
J gene: TRBJ1-3
CDR3 DNA: TGTGCCAGCAGTCCGACGGCAGGGGGCAGAAACACCATATATTTT
CDR3 protein: CASSPTAGGRNTIYF

V gene: TRBV10-3
clone size: .
D gene: TRBD2
J gene: TRBJ2-5
CDR3 DNA: TGTGCCATCGGGGATAGCGGGGAGACCCAGTACTTC
CDR3 protein: CAIGDSGETQYF

V gene: TRBV6-2/TRBV6-3
clone size: .
D gene: TRBD1
J gene: TRBJ1-4
CDR3 DNA: TGTGCCAGCGGCGCGACAGGGGGCGATGAAAAACTGTTTTTT
CDR3 protein: CASGATGGDEKLFF

V gene: TRBV9
clone size: .
D gene: TRBD2
J gene: TRBJ2-1
CDR3 DNA: TGTGCCAGCAGCGCCTGGACTAGCGGGGGGGCCGGTGAGCAGTTCTTC
CDR3 protein: CASSAWTSGGAGEQFF

V gene: TRBV7-9
clone size: .
D gene: .
J gene: TRBJ2-6
CDR3 DNA: TGTGCCAGCAGCTTAGGGACAAAGCTCCTCGTCCTGACTTTC
CDR3 protein: CASSLGTKLLVLTF

V gene: TRBV7-2
clone size: many
D gene: TRBD2
J gene: TRBJ2-2
CDR3 DNA: TGTGCCAGCAGCTTACCCTCAACTAGCGGGGGTTATCCACGGGACACCGGGGAGCTGTTTTTT
CDR3 protein: CASSLPSTSGGYPRDTGELFF

V gene: TRBV28
clone size: .
D gene: .
J gene: TRBJ1-5
CDR3 DNA: TGTGCCAGCGGCCTTAGGGAGGGCAATCAGCCCCAGCATTTT
CDR3 protein: CASGLREGNQPQHF

V gene: TRBV7-9
clone size: many
D gene: .
J gene: TRBJ1-1
CDR3 DNA: TGTGCCAGCACCACTCAAAGCTCCGAGGGTGAAGCTTTCTTT
CDR3 protein: CASTTQSSEGEAFF

V gene: TRBV7-2
clone size: many
D gene: .
J gene: TRBJ2-5
CDR3 DNA: TGTGCCAGCAGTCTACACATGGAGAAAGAGACCCAGTACTTC
CDR3 protein: CASSLHMEKETQYF

V gene: TRBV28
clone size: few
D gene: TRBD1
J gene: TRBJ2-1
CDR3 DNA: TGTGCCAGCAGTGGGGACAGTGGAAGACGCAATGAGCAGTTCTTC
CDR3 protein: CASSGDSGRRNEQFF

V gene: TRBV29-1
clone size: few
D gene: TRBD1
J gene: TRBJ1-1
CDR3 DNA: TGCAGCGTTGAGCCCGACAGGGGTTTTACTGAAGCTTTCTTT
CDR3 protein: CSVEPDRGFTEAFF

V gene: TRBV5-1
clone size: .
D gene: .
J gene: TRBJ2-7
CDR3 DNA: TGCGCCAGCAGCTTGGGCCCGGGTTCGGGTAACGAGCAGTACTTC
CDR3 protein: CASSLGPGSGNEQYF

V gene: TRBV10-3
clone size: .
D gene: .
J gene: TRBJ1-2
CDR3 DNA: TGTGCCGCCAGCGGCGGTGGCTACACCTTC
CDR3 protein: CAASGGGYTF

V gene: TRBV25-1
clone size: few
D gene: .
J gene: TRBJ2-2
CDR3 DNA: TGTGCCAGCAGTGGGAGTTTTACCGGGGAGCTGTTTTTT
CDR3 protein: CASSGSFTGELFF

V gene: TRBV6-8
clone size: .
D gene: TRBD1
J gene: TRBJ2-1
CDR3 DNA: TGTGCCAGCAGTTACCCCGGGACAGGGGGAAACAATGAGCAGTTCTTC
CDR3 protein: CASSYPGTGGNNEQFF

V gene: TRBV28
clone size: once
D gene: .
J gene: TRBJ1-2
CDR3 DNA: TGTGCCAGCTGGGGGTTTACAGGGCCTAGGGATGAGGGCTACACCTTC
CDR3 protein: CASWGFTGPRDEGYTF

V gene: TRBV7-8
clone size: .
D gene: TRBD1
J gene: TRBJ1-1
CDR3 DNA: TGTGCCAGCAGCTTAGTGCGACAGGGGGGGACTGAAGCTTTCTTT
CDR3 protein: CASSLVRQGGTEAFF

V gene: TRBV15
clone size: few
D gene: .
J gene: TRBJ2-3
CDR3 DNA: TGTGCCACCAGCACCGGCCAGACCGGGGGAGATACGCAGTATTTT
CDR3 protein: CATSTGQTGGDTQYF

V gene: TRBV7-9
clone size: many
D gene: TRBD1
J gene: TRBJ1-1
CDR3 DNA: TGTGCCAGCAGTATTGTGGACAGGTTGAAGGCGGACACTGAAGCTTTCTTT
CDR3 protein: CASSIVDRLKADTEAFF

V gene: TRBV19
clone size: few
D gene: .
J gene: TRBJ1-1
CDR3 DNA: TGTGCCAGTAGTATTCAAGTGAACACTGAAGCTTTCTTT
CDR3 protein: CASSIQVNTEAFF

V gene: TRBV7-9
clone size: many
D gene: TRBD2
J gene: TRBJ2-3
CDR3 DNA: TGTGCCAGCAGCTTTCCAGCGGGGGGGCTAGGCGATACGCAGTATTTT
CDR3 protein: CASSFPAGGLGDTQYF

V gene: TRBV6-6
clone size: .
D gene: TRBD2
J gene: TRBJ2-3
CDR3 DNA: TGTGCCAGCAGTTCCCCTAGCGGGGGGGCCTCAGATACGCAGTATTTT
CDR3 protein: CASSSPSGGASDTQYF

V gene: TRBV7-2
clone size: many
D gene: TRBD2
J gene: TRBJ2-1
CDR3 DNA: TGTGCCAGCAGCGCCCTACTAGCGGGGGGGTCGAGTGAGCAGTTCTTC
CDR3 protein: CASSALLAGGSSEQFF

V gene: TRBV12-3/TRBV12-4
clone size: many
D gene: .
J gene: TRBJ1-2
CDR3 DNA: TGTGCCAGCAGTTTAAGGGGGAACTATGGCTACACCTTC
CDR3 protein: CASSLRGNYGYTF

V gene: TRBV20-1
clone size: .
D gene: .
J gene: TRBJ2-6
CDR3 DNA: TGCAGTGCTAGAGATGGGCGGGGCCGCAAATCTGGGGTCAACGTCCTGACTTTC
CDR3 protein: CSARDGRGRKSGVNVLTF